This T cell receptor (beta chain) was found in a study of cytomegalovirus exposure and HLA in healthy donors. To note about this clone: The target antigen is unknown.

The PCR employed 60 Vbeta primers together with 13 Jbeta primers. Using immunoSEQ multiplex PCR, the repertoire was profiled, and TCRdb retains in-frame clones only, with some absent. This table holds 90,000 or so clones, more than 65% found once. This CDR3 comprises 14 residues. Germline V lookup: CDR1 SGHRS, CDR2 YFSETQ. V lost 4 bases, J lost 6 bases, and 16 bases lay in between. General study points: With later analysis, a missense DCLRE1C variant became linked to TCR beta V- and J-gene trimming. A previous analysis found most TCR beta V segments productive roughly 90% or roughly 30% of the time. A list of about 160 TCR beta chains associated with cytomegalovirus was given.

The material sequenced was PBMCs. The rearrangement joins TRBV5-1 to TRBJ1-2; tentatively, D is TRBD1 (5 bases). This clonotype originated in a woman aged 18-30 years in good health and CMV-seropositive. CDR3 bases: TGCGCCAGCAGCCCCCCGCCAGGGCAGAATGGCTACACCTTC. This codes for CASSPPPGQNGYTF.